This TCR beta chain was found in a study of T cell responses to AZD1222 COVID-19 vaccine. The study's findings and limits: White British donors predominated, females outnumbered males, and clonal diversity was possibly underestimated. All repertoire sampling was performed exclusively after the peak T cell response. The study found Spike-specific TCR breadth and depth rose after two AZD1222 doses.

This clone was counted once. The antigen is unknown. The ends were cut back, 3 bases at V and 4 bases at J, with 19 bases in the middle. Germline V gene lookup returns CDR1 MGHRA and CDR2 YSYEKL. This CDR3 region has 18 residues. Clones were read by immunoSEQ multiplex PCR, and TCRdb kept only the in-frame ones, dropping some. The sample consists of some 150,000 clones, around nine tenths of them appearing once. This receptor was identified in an adult in good health. The sample consisted of peripheral blood, taken on day 0 of MenACWY control vaccination. The chain couples TRBV4-1 to TRBJ1-6; tentatively, D is TRBD1 (6 bases). The CDR3 DNA is TGCGCCAGCAGCCATGTAATACAGGCCCAGGGGTATAATTCACCCCTCCACTTT. It codes for CASSHVIQAQGYNSPLHF.